The 2 T cell receptor beta chains listed next were all sequenced from one sample in a study of T cell responses to AZD1222 COVID-19 vaccine. The assay was immunoSEQ multiplex PCR, and TCRdb's table has in-frame clones only and misses some. The data hold 170,000 or so clones, with 90% observed a single time. The source was peripheral blood, collected on day 0 of AZD1222 vaccination. These receptors were taken from an adult in good health.

As DNA, the CDR3 is TGTGCCAGCAGCCTAACCCAGCCCGGGACTAGCGGGGGGATTCCGGTCACCGGGGAGCTGTTTTTT. Protein: CASSLTQPGTSGGIPVTGELFF. The V call is TRBV4-2, the J call TRBJ2-2; 15 nucleotides align to TRBD2. V lost 4 bases and J lost 4; bases outside the gene matches: 19. The germline gives CDR1 LGHNA, CDR2 YNFKEQ. The CDR3 sequence is 22 residues long.

This clone was detected only once. V gene TRBV5-4 combines with J gene TRBJ1-4; D is unclear. In germline, CDR1 is SGHNT, CDR2 YYREEE (reference sequence). The V and J ends lost 5 bases and 7 bases respectively, with 9 bases between them. This CDR3 spans 12 amino acids. In DNA form, the CDR3 reads TGTGCCAGCAGAAGGGAGGGTGAAAAACTGTTTTTT. Its protein product is CASRREGEKLFF. Based on the CDR3 plus reference TRBV5-4 and TRBJ1-4, the full variable domain is ETGVTQSPTHLIKTRGQQVTLRCSSQSGHNTVSWYQQALGQGPQFIFQYYREEENGRGNFPPRFSGLQFPNYSSELNVNALELDDSALYLCASRREGEKLFFGSGTQLSVL.